This entry lists 24 T cell receptor beta chains sequenced from one sample in a study of response to subunit inactivated influenza vaccine. Via MiXCR, TCRdb re-called the RT-PCR reads, giving one row per CDR3 protein. The data hold about half a million distinct CDR3 sequences, with about 10% observed a single time. The sequenced sample was PBMCs from blood, obtained more than 35 days after vaccination. The receptors shown here come from a man aged 45 to 65 who received an inactivated influenza vaccine.

The chain couples TRBV6-5 to TRBJ2-1; D is undetermined. Between the trimmed V and J ends, which lost 0 bases and 4 bases, there was a span of 7 bases. This CDR3 contains 14 residues. Germline values: CDR1 MNHEY, CDR2 SVGAGI. CDR3 protein: CASSYSTTYNEQFF. CDR3 coding DNA: TGTGCCAGCAGTTACTCGACCACTTACAATGAGCAGTTCTTC.

V usage is TRBV6-1 and J usage is TRBJ2-7, with a weak D call TRBD1 (6 bases). This CDR3 has 14 residues. Trimming took off 1 base at V and 3 bases at J, with 10 bases between the two ends. Germline V lookup: CDR1 MNHNS, CDR2 SASEGT. Here the CDR3 DNA reads TGTGCCAGCAGTGAAGTAGGACAGTACTACGAGCAGTACTTC. It translates to CASSEVGQYYEQYF.

This clonotype appeared a few times. The chain carries TRBV12-3 or TRBV12-4 and TRBJ2-5; TRBD2 agrees at 9 bases. The CDR3 contains 16 residues. V was pared by 5 bases and J by 5 bases, with 12 bases of the junction left unmatched. DNA of the CDR3: TGTGCCAGCAGTCGACTTGCGGGGGGGCCGGTTGAGACCCAGTACTTC. Translation gives CASSRLAGGPVETQYF.

This clonotype was counted at least ten times. The CDR3 nucleotides are TGCAGTGCCCGGACAGGGGGCCGAGTCTCCTATAATTCACCCCTCCACTTT. Translating gives CSARTGGRVSYNSPLHF. The chain combines TRBV20-1 with TRBJ1-6; 11 bases align to TRBD1. The CDR3 consists of 17 residues. Germline V CDR1 and CDR2: DFQATT, SNEGSKA (reference sequence). With 6 bases clipped from V and 0 bases from J, the junction kept 7 bases outside the gene matches.

This clonotype showed up many times. The chain joins TRBV12-3 or TRBV12-4 to TRBJ2-7, with D possibly being TRBD1 (6 bases). The CDR3 runs 14 residues. V lost 3 bases and J 4 bases, leaving 13 bases between the germline ends. CDR3 DNA: TGTGCCAGCAGTTTTACAGGGACGGGATACGAGCAGTACTTC. It is translated as CASSFTGTGYEQYF.

This clonotype came up many times. The chain joins TRBV15 to TRBJ2-5; 8 bases agree with TRBD2. The V gene end was trimmed by 6 bases and the J gene end by 5 bases; junction bases not matched to a gene: 17. The CDR3 spans 17 residues. CDR1 is LNHNV and CDR2 is YYDKDF in the germline V gene (reference sequence). As DNA, the CDR3 is TGTGCCACCAGGGGCCTCGGACTAGCTTATGAGGGGGAGACCCAGTACTTC. Translation gives CATRGLGLAYEGETQYF.

The rearrangement uses TRBV20-1 and TRBJ2-7, with a weak D call TRBD1 (5 bases). The length of the CDR3 is 13 residues. Germline CDR1 and CDR2: DFQATT and SNEGSKA (reference sequence). Trimming removed 6 bases from V and 0 bases from J, with 12 bases in between. CDR3 DNA sequence: TGCAGTGCCCCCTGGGGCTTCTCCTACGAGCAGTACTTC. Translated, it gives CSAPWGFSYEQYF.

In its sample, this clonotype was seen a few times. The J gene is TRBJ2-4, the V gene TRBV5-1; tentatively, D is TRBD1 (5 bases). The CDR3 extends over 18 amino acids. Germline V gene lookup returns CDR1 SGHRS and CDR2 YFSETQ. Trimming shortened V by 0 bases and J by 0 bases, and 16 bases separated the two germline ends. The CDR3 coding sequence is TGCGCCAGCAGCTTGGATACCCCAGGGCGTCTAGCCAAAAACATTCAGTACTTC. It translates to CASSLDTPGRLAKNIQYF.

This clonotype was counted a few times. The chain joins TRBV5-1 to TRBJ2-1; maybe TRBD1 (6 bases). The CDR3 spans 17 residues. The ends were cut back, 0 bases at V and 0 bases at J, with 13 bases in the middle. Germline V lookup: CDR1 SGHRS, CDR2 YFSETQ. CDR3 coding DNA: TGCGCCAGCAGCTTGGAGAGGGGGTTCAGCTCCTACAATGAGCAGTTCTTC. This gives the protein CASSLERGFSSYNEQFF.

This clonotype was seen ten or more times. The genes are TRBV12-3 or TRBV12-4 and TRBJ1-2; D perhaps matches TRBD1 (5 bases). The CDR3 is 12 residues long. Trimming took 3 bases from V and 8 from J, leaving 10 bases between them. The CDR3 DNA reads as TGTGCCAGCAGTTTCTGGGGGGAAGGCTACACCTTC. This codes for CASSFWGEGYTF.

The chain employs TRBV7-8 and TRBJ2-7; 12 bases are shared with TRBD1. Germline V gene sequence: CDR1 SGHVS, CDR2 FQNEAQ. The junction had 4 bases not matched to a gene; V was cut back by 4 bases and J by 0 bases. This CDR3 is built from 16 residues. CDR3 nucleotide sequence: TGTGCCAGCAGCTCGGGACAGGGGGCTCCCTCCTACGAGCAGTACTTC. Protein: CASSSGQGAPSYEQYF.

The rearrangement links TRBV27 to TRBJ2-7, with D perhaps matching TRBD2 (7 bases). The CDR3 runs 16 residues. V lost 6 bases and J 7 bases, leaving 25 bases between the germline ends. CDR1 and CDR2 from the germline V gene are MNHEY and SMNVEV (reference sequence). CDR3 loop: CASRPLRGGRAEEQYF. The CDR3, as DNA: TGTGCCAGCAGACCCCTCCGAGGGGGGAGGGCCGAAGAGCAGTACTTC.

This CDR3 is CSASSGGFEQYF. The CDR3 nucleotides are TGCAGTGCTAGTTCGGGGGGCTTCGAGCAGTACTTC. The V call is TRBV20-1, the J call TRBJ2-7; D may be TRBD2 (7 bases). The V end was cut by 3 bases, the J end by 6 bases, with 12 bases between. This CDR3 region has 12 residues. CDR1 is DFQATT and CDR2 is SNEGSKA in the germline V gene (reference sequence).

V and J are TRBV11-2 and TRBJ2-2; 9 bases fit TRBD2. The CDR3 runs to 16 residues. Germline V gene sequence: CDR1 SGHAT, CDR2 FQNNGV. V shed 6 bases, J shed 4 bases, and the junction held 9 bases outside the gene matches. Here the CDR3 reads CASRGAGGSGTGELFF. CDR3 DNA: TGTGCCAGCAGGGGGGCGGGAGGGTCTGGCACCGGGGAGCTGTTTTTT.

This clonotype came up a few times. The chain carries TRBV5-6 and TRBJ2-2, with D perhaps matching TRBD2 (6 bases). V dropped 4 bases and J dropped 5 bases, with 18 bases sitting between them. The CDR3 length is 16 residues. The germline V gene encodes CDR1 SGHDT and CDR2 YYEEEE. CDR3 sequence reads: CASSQQGTYLTGELFF. The CDR3 DNA reads TGTGCCAGCAGCCAACAAGGGACTTACTTAACCGGGGAGCTGTTTTTT. The full variable domain, its missing parts supplied by reference TRBV5-6 and TRBJ2-2, is DAGVTQSPTHLIKTRGQQVTLRCSPKSGHDTVSWYQQALGQGPQFIFQYYEEEERQRGNFPDRFSGHQFPNYSSELNVNALLLGDSALYLCASSQQGTYLTGELFFGEGSRLTVL.

Here the CDR3 reads CATATDRINQPQHF. The CDR3 DNA reads TGTGCCACCGCGACAGACCGGATAAATCAGCCCCAGCATTTT. The rearrangement uses TRBV12-3 or TRBV12-4 and TRBJ1-5; tentatively, D is TRBD1 (5 bases). The CDR3 consists of 14 residues. Trimming removed 10 bases from V and 4 bases from J, with 17 bases in between.

The rearrangement uses TRBV7-8 and TRBJ2-5; 9 bases align to TRBD2. CDR1 is SGHVS and CDR2 is FQNEAQ in the germline V gene. This CDR3 has 18 residues. V lost 2 bases and J lost 3; bases outside the gene matches: 13. CDR3 sequence: CASSLHRRGGLSKETQYF. The CDR3 coding sequence is TGTGCCAGCAGCTTACACCGGCGGGGGGGCCTTTCAAAAGAGACCCAGTACTTC.

This clonotype was seen at least ten times. The chain is built from TRBV7-9 and TRBJ2-7; 7 bases agree with TRBD1. Germline V CDR1 and CDR2: SEHNR, FQNEAQ (reference sequence). V was clipped by 1 base and J by 0 bases; unmatched bases: 3. The CDR3 length is 15 residues. CDR3 loop: CASSLGTGSSYEQYF. DNA for the CDR3: TGTGCCAGCAGCTTAGGGACAGGCAGCTCCTACGAGCAGTACTTC. The full variable domain, its missing parts supplied by reference TRBV7-9 and TRBJ2-7, is DTGVSQNPRHKITKRGQNVTFRCDPISEHNRLYWYRQTLGQGPEFLTYFQNEAQLEKSRLLSDRFSAERPKGSFSTLEIQRTEQGDSAMYLCASSLGTGSSYEQYFGPGTRLTVT.

This clonotype was seen at least ten times. The chain recombines TRBV10-3 with TRBJ1-2; TRBD1 matches at 9 bases. There are 14 residues in the CDR3. The V gene end was trimmed by 4 bases and the J gene end by 4 bases; junction bases not matched to a gene: 4. Germline V gene data show CDR1 as ENHRY and CDR2 as SYGVKD. In DNA form, the CDR3 reads TGTGCCATCAGTGCTGGACAGGGGCTCTATGGCTACACCTTC. It is translated as CAISAGQGLYGYTF.

This rearrangement joins TRBV19 to TRBJ2-1; 12 bases are a match to TRBD2. CDR3 length: 18 residues. V dropped 6 bases and J dropped 6; count of bases not matched to a gene: 15. From germline, CDR1 is LNHDA and CDR2 SQIVND (reference sequence). CDR3 in amino acids: CASSKDGPSGRAANEQFF. In DNA form, the CDR3 reads TGTGCCAGTAGCAAAGATGGACCTAGCGGGAGGGCCGCCAATGAGCAGTTCTTC.

This clonotype was seen a few times. J is TRBJ2-2 and V is TRBV24-1; 8 bases fit TRBD2. V lost 5 bases and J lost 7; bases outside the gene matches: 8. Germline V gene data show CDR1 as KGHDR and CDR2 as SFDVKD. The CDR3 runs 15 residues. The CDR3 loop reads CATSAPGGPHGELFF. The CDR3 bases are TGTGCCACCAGTGCACCGGGAGGGCCACACGGGGAGCTGTTTTTT.

This clonotype has a handful of counts. The genes are TRBV6-1 and TRBJ2-7, with TRBD1 matching over 7 bases. The germline V gene encodes CDR1 MNHNS and CDR2 SASEGT. The CDR3 is made up of 14 amino acids. Trimming removed 8 bases from V and 2 bases from J; junction bases left unmatched: 9. The CDR3 bases are TGTGCCAGCTCCGGGACAGCGAACACCTACGAGCAGTACTTC. It codes for CASSGTANTYEQYF.

CDR3 in DNA: TGTGCCACCAGCAGAGGGGGTCAGACAGGGGATTACAATGAGCAGTTCTTC. Protein sequence: CATSRGGQTGDYNEQFF. The chain has TRBV15 and TRBJ2-1; 8 positions agree with TRBD1. There are 17 residues in the CDR3. Trimming at V came to 1 base and at J to 4 bases, leaving 9 bases not matched to a gene. CDR1 and CDR2 (germline): LNHNV, YYDKDF (reference sequence).

A few counts support this clonotype. The chain links TRBV4-2 to TRBJ2-1; 10 bases map to TRBD2. The trim removed 4 bases at V and 8 bases at J, leaving 14 bases unmatched. There are 17 residues in the CDR3. CDR1 and CDR2 from the germline V gene are LGHNA and YNFKEQ. CDR3 protein: CASSRSVRAGGKDEQFF. The CDR3 DNA sequence: TGTGCCAGCAGCCGCTCGGTTCGAGCGGGGGGGAAAGATGAGCAGTTCTTC.